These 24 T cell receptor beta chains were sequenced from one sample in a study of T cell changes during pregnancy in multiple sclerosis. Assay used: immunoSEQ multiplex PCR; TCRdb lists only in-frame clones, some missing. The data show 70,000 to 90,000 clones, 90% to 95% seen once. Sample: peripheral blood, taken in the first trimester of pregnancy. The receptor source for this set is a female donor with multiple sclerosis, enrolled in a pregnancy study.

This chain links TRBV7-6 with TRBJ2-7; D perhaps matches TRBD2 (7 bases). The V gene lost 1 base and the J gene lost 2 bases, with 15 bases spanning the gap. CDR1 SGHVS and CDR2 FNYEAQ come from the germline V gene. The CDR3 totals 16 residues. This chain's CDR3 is CASSLGGGRDTYEQYF. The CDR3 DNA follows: TGTGCCAGCAGCTTAGGGGGGGGCAGGGATACCTACGAGCAGTACTTC.

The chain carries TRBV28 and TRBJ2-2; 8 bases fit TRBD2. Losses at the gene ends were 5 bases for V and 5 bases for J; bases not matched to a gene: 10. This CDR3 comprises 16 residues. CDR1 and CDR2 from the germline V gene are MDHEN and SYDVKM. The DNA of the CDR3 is TGTGCCAGCAGTGGCCTAGCGGGTATGGCGACCGGGGAGCTGTTTTTT. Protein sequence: CASSGLAGMATGELFF.

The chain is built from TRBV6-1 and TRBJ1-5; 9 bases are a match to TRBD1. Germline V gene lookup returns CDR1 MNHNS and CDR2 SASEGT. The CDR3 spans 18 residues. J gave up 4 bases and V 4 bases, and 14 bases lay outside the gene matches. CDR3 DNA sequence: TGTGCCAGCAGTGCCCCCCCGGGACAGGGAAGGTCGAATCAGCCCCAGCATTTT. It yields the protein CASSAPPGQGRSNQPQHF.

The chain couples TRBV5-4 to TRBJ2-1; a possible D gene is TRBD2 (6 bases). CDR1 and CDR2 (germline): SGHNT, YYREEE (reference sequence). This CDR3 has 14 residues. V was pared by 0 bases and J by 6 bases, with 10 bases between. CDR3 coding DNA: TGTGCCAGCAGCTTGGTTGCGGGGCCCAATGAGCAGTTCTTC. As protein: CASSLVAGPNEQFF. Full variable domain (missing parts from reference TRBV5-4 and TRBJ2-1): ETGVTQSPTHLIKTRGQQVTLRCSSQSGHNTVSWYQQALGQGPQFIFQYYREEENGRGNFPPRFSGLQFPNYSSELNVNALELDDSALYLCASSLVAGPNEQFFGPGTRLTVL.

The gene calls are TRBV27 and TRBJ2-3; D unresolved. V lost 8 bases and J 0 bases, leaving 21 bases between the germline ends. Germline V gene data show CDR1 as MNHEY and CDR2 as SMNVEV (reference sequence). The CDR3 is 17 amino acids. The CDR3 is CASAYPAVRASTDTQYF. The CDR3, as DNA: TGTGCCAGCGCCTACCCGGCGGTCCGAGCGAGCACAGATACGCAGTATTTT.

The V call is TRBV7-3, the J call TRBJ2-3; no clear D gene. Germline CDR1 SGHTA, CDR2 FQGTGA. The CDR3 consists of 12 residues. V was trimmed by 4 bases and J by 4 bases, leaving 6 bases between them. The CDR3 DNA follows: TGTGCCAGCAGCTCCGTGTCAGATACGCAGTATTTT. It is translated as CASSSVSDTQYF.

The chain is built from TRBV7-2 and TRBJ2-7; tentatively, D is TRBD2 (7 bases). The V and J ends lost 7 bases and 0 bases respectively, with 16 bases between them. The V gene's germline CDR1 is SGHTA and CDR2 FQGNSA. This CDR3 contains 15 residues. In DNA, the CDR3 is TGTGCCAGCACTGAAAGGGGGGGAAGCTCCTACGAGCAGTACTTC. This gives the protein CASTERGGSSYEQYF.

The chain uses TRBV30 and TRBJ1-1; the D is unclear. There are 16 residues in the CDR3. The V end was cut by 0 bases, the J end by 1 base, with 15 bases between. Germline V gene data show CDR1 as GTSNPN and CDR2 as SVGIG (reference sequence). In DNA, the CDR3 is TGTGCCTGGAGTGTAGGTGACCTCCGGGGGAACACTGAAGCTTTCTTT. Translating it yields CAWSVGDLRGNTEAFF.

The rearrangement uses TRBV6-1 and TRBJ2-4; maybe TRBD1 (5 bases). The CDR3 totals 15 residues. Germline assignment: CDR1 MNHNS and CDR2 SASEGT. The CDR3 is CATVEGARHKNIQYF. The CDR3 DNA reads TGTGCAACTGTCGAAGGGGCTCGACACAAAAACATTCAGTACTTC.

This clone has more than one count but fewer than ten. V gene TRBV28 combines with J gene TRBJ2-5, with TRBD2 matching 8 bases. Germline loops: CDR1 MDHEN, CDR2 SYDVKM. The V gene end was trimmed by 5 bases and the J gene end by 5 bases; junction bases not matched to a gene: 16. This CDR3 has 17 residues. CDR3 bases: TGTGCCAGCAGTCGCAGGCAAGGAGCGGGAGTTGGGGAGACCCAGTACTTC. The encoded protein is CASSRRQGAGVGETQYF.

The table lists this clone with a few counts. CDR3 sequence reads: CASSLQANTGELFF. In nucleotides, the CDR3 is TGTGCCAGCAGCTTACAGGCCAACACCGGGGAGCTGTTTTTT. This rearrangement joins TRBV7-6 to TRBJ2-2; D gene unclear. Trimming removed 2 bases from V and 2 bases from J, with 6 bases in between. Germline values: CDR1 SGHVS, CDR2 FNYEAQ. The CDR3 is made up of 14 amino acids.

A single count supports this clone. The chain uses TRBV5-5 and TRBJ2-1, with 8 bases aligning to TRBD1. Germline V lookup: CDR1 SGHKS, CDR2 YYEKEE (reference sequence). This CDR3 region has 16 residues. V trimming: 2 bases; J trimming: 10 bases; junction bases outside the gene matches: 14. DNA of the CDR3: TGTGCCAGCAGCTTTGGCGACAGGGGATTTTCATGGGAGCAGTTCTTC. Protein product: CASSFGDRGFSWEQFF.

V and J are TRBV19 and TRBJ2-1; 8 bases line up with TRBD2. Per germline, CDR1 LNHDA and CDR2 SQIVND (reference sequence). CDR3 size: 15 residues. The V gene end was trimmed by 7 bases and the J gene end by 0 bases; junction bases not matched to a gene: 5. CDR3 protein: CASTSGTSSYNEQFF. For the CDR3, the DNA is TGTGCCAGTACCTCCGGGACTAGCTCCTACAATGAGCAGTTCTTC.

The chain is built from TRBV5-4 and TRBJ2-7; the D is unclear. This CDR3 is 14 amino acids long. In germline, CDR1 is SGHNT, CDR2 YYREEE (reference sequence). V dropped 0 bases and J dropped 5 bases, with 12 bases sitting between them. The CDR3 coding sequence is TGTGCCAGCAGCTTGGCTCCCCACATTGACGAGCAGTACTTC. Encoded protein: CASSLAPHIDEQYF.

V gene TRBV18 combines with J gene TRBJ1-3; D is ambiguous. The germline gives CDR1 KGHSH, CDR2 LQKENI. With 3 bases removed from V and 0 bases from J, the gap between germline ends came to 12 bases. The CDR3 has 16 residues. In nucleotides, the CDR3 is TGTGCCAGCTCACCTCTGACTTTGGTCTCTGGAAACACCATATATTTT. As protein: CASSPLTLVSGNTIYF.

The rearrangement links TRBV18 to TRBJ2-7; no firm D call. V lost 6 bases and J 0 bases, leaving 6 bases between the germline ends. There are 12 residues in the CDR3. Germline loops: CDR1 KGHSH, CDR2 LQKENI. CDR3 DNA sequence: TGTGCCAGCTCCCCCAACTCCTACGAGCAGTACTTC. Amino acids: CASSPNSYEQYF.

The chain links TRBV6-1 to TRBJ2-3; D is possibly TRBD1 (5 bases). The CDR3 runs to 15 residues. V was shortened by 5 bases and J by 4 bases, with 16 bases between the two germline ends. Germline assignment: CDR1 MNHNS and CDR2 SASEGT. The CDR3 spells CASSTGPTFPDTQYF. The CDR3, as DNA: TGTGCCAGCAGTACAGGCCCCACCTTCCCAGATACGCAGTATTTT.

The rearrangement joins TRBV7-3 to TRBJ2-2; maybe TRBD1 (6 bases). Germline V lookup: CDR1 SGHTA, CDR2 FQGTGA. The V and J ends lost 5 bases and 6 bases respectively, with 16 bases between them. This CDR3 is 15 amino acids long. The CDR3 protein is CASSPGQPGAGELFF. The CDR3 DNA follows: TGTGCCAGCAGCCCCGGACAGCCCGGGGCCGGGGAGCTGTTTTTT.

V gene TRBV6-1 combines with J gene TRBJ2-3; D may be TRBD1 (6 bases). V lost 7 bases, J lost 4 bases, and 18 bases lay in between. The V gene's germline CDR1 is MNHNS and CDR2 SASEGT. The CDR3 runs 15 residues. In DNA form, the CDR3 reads TGTGCCAGCATAGACCAAACAGGGCGCGCAGATACGCAGTATTTT. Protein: CASIDQTGRADTQYF.

The CDR3 DNA reads as TGTGCCAGCAGCCAAGTCCGGGGGTACACTGAAGCTTTCTTT. Its translation is CASSQVRGYTEAFF. The chain recombines TRBV14 with TRBJ1-1; weak D call: TRBD1 (5 bases). CDR1 and CDR2 from the germline V gene are SGHDN and FVKESK. This CDR3 comprises 14 residues. Trimming pared 1 base from V and 3 bases from J, leaving 9 bases between.

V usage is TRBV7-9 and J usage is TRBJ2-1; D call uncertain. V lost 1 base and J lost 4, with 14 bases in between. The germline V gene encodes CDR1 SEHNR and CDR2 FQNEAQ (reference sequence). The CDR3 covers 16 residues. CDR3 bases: TGTGCCAGCAGCTTAGGGGTTGGGCCTACGTACAATGAGCAGTTCTTC. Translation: CASSLGVGPTYNEQFF. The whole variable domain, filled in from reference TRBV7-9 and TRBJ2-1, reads DTGVSQNPRHKITKRGQNVTFRCDPISEHNRLYWYRQTLGQGPEFLTYFQNEAQLEKSRLLSDRFSAERPKGSFSTLEIQRTEQGDSAMYLCASSLGVGPTYNEQFFGPGTRLTVL.

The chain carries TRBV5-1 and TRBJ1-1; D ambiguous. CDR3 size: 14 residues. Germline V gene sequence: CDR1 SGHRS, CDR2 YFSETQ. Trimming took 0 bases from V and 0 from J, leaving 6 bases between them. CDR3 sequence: CASSLGQVNTEAFF. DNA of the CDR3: TGCGCCAGCAGCTTGGGCCAGGTGAACACTGAAGCTTTCTTT.

CDR3 coding DNA: TGTGCCATCAGAGGGGACAGGGGAGTTTCCGGGGAGCTGTTTTTT. It specifies CAIRGDRGVSGELFF. This rearrangement joins TRBV10-3 to TRBJ2-2; TRBD1 matches at 10 bases. CDR3 length: 15 residues. Trimming removed 6 bases from V and 6 bases from J; junction bases left unmatched: 7. CDR1 is ENHRY, CDR2 SYGVKD, per germline.

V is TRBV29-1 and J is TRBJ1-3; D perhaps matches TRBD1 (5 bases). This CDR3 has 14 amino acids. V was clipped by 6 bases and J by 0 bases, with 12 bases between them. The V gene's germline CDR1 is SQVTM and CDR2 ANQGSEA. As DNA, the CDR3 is TGCAGCGTCGCCGGGACTTCCTCTGGAAACACCATATATTTT. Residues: CSVAGTSSGNTIYF.